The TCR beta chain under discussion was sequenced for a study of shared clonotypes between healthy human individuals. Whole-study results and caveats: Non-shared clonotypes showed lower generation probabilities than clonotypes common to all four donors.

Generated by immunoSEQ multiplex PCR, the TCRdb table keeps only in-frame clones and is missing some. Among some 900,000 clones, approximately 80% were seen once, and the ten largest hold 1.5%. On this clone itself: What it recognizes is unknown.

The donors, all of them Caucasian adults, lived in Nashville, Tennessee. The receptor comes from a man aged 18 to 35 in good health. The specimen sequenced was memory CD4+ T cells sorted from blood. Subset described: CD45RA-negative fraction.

The CDR3 here is CASTRGRALGNTIYF. The CDR3 nucleotides read TGTGCCAGCACCCGAGGGAGGGCGTTGGGAAACACCATATATTTT. This rearrangement joins TRBV5-6 to TRBJ1-3; D gene ambiguous. CDR1 SGHDT and CDR2 YYEEEE come from the germline V gene. Trimming took off 6 bases at V and 4 bases at J, with 17 bases between the two ends. The CDR3 runs to 15 residues.